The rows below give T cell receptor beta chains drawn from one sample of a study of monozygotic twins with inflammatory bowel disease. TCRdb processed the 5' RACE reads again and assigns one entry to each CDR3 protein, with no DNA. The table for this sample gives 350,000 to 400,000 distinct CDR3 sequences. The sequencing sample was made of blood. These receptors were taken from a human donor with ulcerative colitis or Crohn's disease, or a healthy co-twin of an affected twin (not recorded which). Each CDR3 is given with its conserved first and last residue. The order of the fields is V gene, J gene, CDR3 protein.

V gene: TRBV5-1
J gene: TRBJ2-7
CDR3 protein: CASSSVGLAVYVEQYF

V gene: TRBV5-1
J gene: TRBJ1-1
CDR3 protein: CASSFLPLQGGDVNGEAFF

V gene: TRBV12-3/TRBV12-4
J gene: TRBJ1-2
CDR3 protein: CASSLSGFGYTF

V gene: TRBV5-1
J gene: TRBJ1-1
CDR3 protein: CASSSPRDNSGAFF

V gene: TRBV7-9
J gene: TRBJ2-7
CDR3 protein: CASSLDYHEQYF

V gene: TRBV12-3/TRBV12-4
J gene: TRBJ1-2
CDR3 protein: CASTRRDRAHYGYTF

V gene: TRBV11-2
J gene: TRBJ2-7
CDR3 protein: CASSLGQMYEQYF

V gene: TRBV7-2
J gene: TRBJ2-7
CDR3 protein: CASSLQGQTEQYF

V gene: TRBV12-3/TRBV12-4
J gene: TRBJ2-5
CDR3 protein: CASSLRLGETQYF

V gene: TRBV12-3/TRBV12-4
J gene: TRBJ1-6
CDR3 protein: CASSSRWGNSPLHF

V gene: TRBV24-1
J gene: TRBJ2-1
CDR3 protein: CATSDPTGANEQFF

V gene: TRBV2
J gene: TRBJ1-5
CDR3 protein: CASSYYRGDPGAQHF

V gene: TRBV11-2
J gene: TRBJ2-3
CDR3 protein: CASSAGLAGLPFSTDTQYF

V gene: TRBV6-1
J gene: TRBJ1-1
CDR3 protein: CASRAPGHSNTEAFF

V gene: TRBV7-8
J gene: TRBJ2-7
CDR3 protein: CASSLAGANEQYF

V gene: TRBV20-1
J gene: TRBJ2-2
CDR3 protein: CSARDGVRGTGELFF

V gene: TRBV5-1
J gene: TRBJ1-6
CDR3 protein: CASSSYRGVNSPLHF

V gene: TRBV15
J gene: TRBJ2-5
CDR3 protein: CATSSPTQETQYF

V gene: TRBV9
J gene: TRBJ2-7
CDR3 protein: CASSAQPGGYEQYF

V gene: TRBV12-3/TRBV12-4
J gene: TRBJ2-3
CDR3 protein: CASSIAGGPDTQYF

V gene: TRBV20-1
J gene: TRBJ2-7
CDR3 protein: CSARDQNRGRDHEQYF

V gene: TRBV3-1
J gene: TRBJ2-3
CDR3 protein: CASSRRSVADTQYF

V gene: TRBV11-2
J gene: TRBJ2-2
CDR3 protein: CASSLDTWTSNTGELFF